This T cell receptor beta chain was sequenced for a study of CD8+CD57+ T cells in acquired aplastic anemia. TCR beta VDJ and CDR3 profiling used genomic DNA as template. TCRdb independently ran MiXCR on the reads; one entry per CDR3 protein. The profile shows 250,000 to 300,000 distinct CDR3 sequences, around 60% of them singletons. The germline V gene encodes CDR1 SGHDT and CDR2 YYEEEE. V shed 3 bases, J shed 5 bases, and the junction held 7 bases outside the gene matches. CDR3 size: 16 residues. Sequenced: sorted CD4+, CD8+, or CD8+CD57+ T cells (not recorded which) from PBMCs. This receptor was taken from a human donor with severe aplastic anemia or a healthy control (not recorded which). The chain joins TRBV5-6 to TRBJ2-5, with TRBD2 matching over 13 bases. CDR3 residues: CASSSGLAGAPETQYF. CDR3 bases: TGTGCCAGCAGCTCCGGACTAGCGGGAGCTCCGGAGACCCAGTACTTC.